This is a list of T cell receptor beta chains from one sample in a study of blood T cell repertoires in COVID-19. Here immunoSEQ multiplex PCR was the method, and the copy in TCRdb shows in-frame clones only, minus some. The sample has around 150,000 clones; 90% to 95% are singletons. Sequencing input: peripheral blood. The receptors were sampled from a woman in her 50s with acute or convalescent COVID-19. The CDR3 runs from the conserved cysteine through the conserved F or W. D genes are given only for firm matches. Clone size appears in some rows only: once, few, many, or a class for an expanded clone.

v_gene,d_gene,abundance,j_gene,CDR3nt,CDR3aa
TRBV14,.,.,TRBJ2-5,TGTGCCAGCAGCCAACCCGGGGTGGAGACCCAGTACTTC,CASSQPGVETQYF
TRBV24-1,.,.,TRBJ2-1,TGTGCCACCTCTGTAGACAATGAGCAGTTCTTC,CATSVDNEQFF
TRBV7-3,TRBD2,.,TRBJ2-1,TGTGCCAGCAGCCCCGGGAGCGGGGGGAGCAATGAGCAGTTCTTC,CASSPGSGGSNEQFF
TRBV28,.,.,TRBJ2-3,TGTGCCAGCAGTCCCCTTTCCGTAGCTAACACAGATACGCAGTATTTT,CASSPLSVANTDTQYF
TRBV19,.,.,TRBJ1-3,TGTGCCAGTAGTAGTGACGGAGTTGGTGGAAACACCATATATTTT,CASSSDGVGGNTIYF
TRBV29-1,.,once,TRBJ1-2,TGCAGCGTTGGTGCCCAGGGCGAGGACTATGGCTACACCTTC,CSVGAQGEDYGYTF
TRBV5-4,.,.,TRBJ2-6,TGTGCCAGCAGCACCCGACAGGAAGGTACTGGGGCCAACGTCCTGACTTTC,CASSTRQEGTGANVLTF
TRBV4-1,.,.,TRBJ1-1,TGCGCCAGCAGCCATCGGGACATTATGAACACTGAAGCTTTCTTT,CASSHRDIMNTEAFF
TRBV2,.,.,TRBJ2-5,TGTGCCAGCACCTATCAAGAGACCCAGTACTTC,CASTYQETQYF
TRBV10-3,TRBD1,.,TRBJ2-5,TGTGCCATCAGTGGGGACAGGGGGCGTGAGACCCAGTACTTC,CAISGDRGRETQYF
TRBV28,.,.,TRBJ1-5,TGTGCCAGCAGTTTAGCCCCCCTCGGAGCCTACGCGAATCAGCCCCAGCATTTT,CASSLAPLGAYANQPQHF
TRBV28,.,.,TRBJ1-2,TGTGCCAGCAGTTTGGACAGTAACTATGGCTACACCTTC,CASSLDSNYGYTF
TRBV9,.,few,TRBJ2-1,TGTGCCAGCAGCGTCGACCCCCGGGGTTTTGACAATGAGCAGTTCTTC,CASSVDPRGFDNEQFF
TRBV7-3,.,.,TRBJ1-5,TGTGCCAGCAGCCGTCCCCACAGGATGGAGAATCAGCCCCAGCATTTT,CASSRPHRMENQPQHF
TRBV3-1/TRBV3-2,.,.,TRBJ1-2,TGTGCCAGCAGAGAAGGGGCGCAGGGCTACACCTTC,CASREGAQGYTF
TRBV28,TRBD1,.,TRBJ1-4,TGTGCCAGCAGTTTCAGGCAGGGGGCCCGGGCTAATGAAAAACTGTTTTTT,CASSFRQGARANEKLFF
TRBV5-8,TRBD1,few,TRBJ2-1,TGTGCCAGCAGTGTGGGACAGCAGTACAATGAGCAGTTCTTC,CASSVGQQYNEQFF
TRBV5-1,TRBD1,.,TRBJ1-2,TGCGCCAGCAGCGCCCCCGGGACAGGGGGCGGAGGCTACACCTTC,CASSAPGTGGGGYTF
TRBV7-9,TRBD2,.,TRBJ2-1,TGTGCCAGCAGCTCGTTCGGGAGGGCCGTTATGAGCTCCTACAATGAGCAGTTCTTC,CASSSFGRAVMSSYNEQFF
TRBV10-1,.,.,TRBJ1-6,TGCGCCAGCAGTCTCGGACAGAATTCACCCCTCCACTTT,CASSLGQNSPLHF
TRBV4-3,.,.,TRBJ1-1,TGCGCCAGCAGCCAAGACAGGTTCGTTGCTGAAGCTTTCTTT,CASSQDRFVAEAFF
TRBV5-8,.,.,TRBJ1-4,TGTGCCAGCACCTCACAGTATAGGGAAAAACTGTTTTTT,CASTSQYREKLFF
TRBV2,TRBD2,.,TRBJ2-5,TGTGCCAGCAGCGATCGTAGCGGGAGGGGAGAGACCCAGTACTTC,CASSDRSGRGETQYF
TRBV3-1/TRBV3-2,TRBD1,.,TRBJ2-7,TGTGCCAGCAGCCTCATTGCCCCGACAGGGGGTTGGTACGAGCAGTACTTC,CASSLIAPTGGWYEQYF
TRBV27,TRBD1,.,TRBJ2-1,TGTGCCAGCAGTTCCCGGGACAGTTTATACAATGAGCAGTTCTTC,CASSSRDSLYNEQFF
TRBV12-3/TRBV12-4,.,.,TRBJ2-7,TGTGCCAGCAGTTGGCGGGGGCGGGACGAGCAGTACTTC,CASSWRGRDEQYF
TRBV24-1,.,.,TRBJ2-5,TGTGCCACCAGTGATTTATTGTCGACAACGCAGTACTTC,CATSDLLSTTQYF
TRBV21-1,.,once,TRBJ1-1,TGTGCCAGCAGCAAAGATTCAGGGAACACTGAAGCTTTCTTT,CASSKDSGNTEAFF
TRBV19,.,.,TRBJ1-5,TGTGCCAGTAGATCCCAACAGACAGGAGTATATAGCAATCAGCCCCAGCATTTT,CASRSQQTGVYSNQPQHF
TRBV28,.,.,TRBJ1-6,TGTGCCAGCAGTTTGACAACGATTAATTCACCCCTCCACTTT,CASSLTTINSPLHF
TRBV14,.,few,TRBJ2-7,TGTGCCAGCAGCCAAACACGGGGCTCCTACGAGCAGTACTTC,CASSQTRGSYEQYF
TRBV7-9,TRBD2,.,TRBJ2-7,TGTGCCAGCAGCTTAAGCGGGGGAACCTACGAGCAGTACTTC,CASSLSGGTYEQYF
TRBV10-2,.,once,TRBJ1-5,TGCGCCAGCAGTGAGTCGGGGGGGGGCAATCAGCCCCAGCATTTT,CASSESGGGNQPQHF
TRBV3-1/TRBV3-2,TRBD2,.,TRBJ2-3,TGTGCCAGCAGCCAACCGGGAGGGAAGACGGTAGTAGAGGCAGATACGCAGTATTTT,CASSQPGGKTVVEADTQYF
TRBV21-1,.,.,TRBJ2-3,TGTGCCAGCACCAAAGGCATAGAACTTTACACAGATACGCAGTATTTT,CASTKGIELYTDTQYF
TRBV5-1,TRBD1,.,TRBJ2-5,TGCGCCAGCAGCTACCCGACAGGGGGCGATTTCCAAGAGACCCAGTACTTC,CASSYPTGGDFQETQYF
TRBV18,.,.,TRBJ1-2,TGTGCCAGCTCACCCCGACAGGCTGGAGGCTACACCTTC,CASSPRQAGGYTF
TRBV7-9,.,.,TRBJ1-2,TGTGCCAGCAGCCCTAAGCCCCAGGACTATGGCTACACCTTC,CASSPKPQDYGYTF
TRBV6-1,.,.,TRBJ1-1,TGTGCCAGCAGTGATCACACCCTGAACACTGAAGCTTTCTTT,CASSDHTLNTEAFF
TRBV27,.,.,TRBJ1-1,TGTGCCAGCAGCCCGACGGGGAACACTGAAGCTTTCTTT,CASSPTGNTEAFF
TRBV3-1/TRBV3-2,.,.,TRBJ1-2,TGTGCCAGCAGCCAAGAACCGGGTGGCTACACCTTC,CASSQEPGGYTF
TRBV7-3,.,.,TRBJ2-3,TGTGCCAGCAGCTCCGGGACACTCAGCACAGATACGCAGTATTTT,CASSSGTLSTDTQYF
TRBV4-3,.,.,TRBJ1-1,TGCGCCAGCAGCCAAGGACCTGGGGGGGCGCGGGACACTGAAGCTTTCTTT,CASSQGPGGARDTEAFF
TRBV3-1/TRBV3-2,.,.,TRBJ2-1,TGTGCCAGCAGCCACCGGGAGACACACAATGAGCAGTTCTTC,CASSHRETHNEQFF
TRBV5-1,.,.,TRBJ2-2,TGCGCCAGCAGCTTAGGAGGGGCCGCCGGGGAGCTGTTTTTT,CASSLGGAAGELFF
TRBV28,.,.,TRBJ2-7,TGTGCCAGTAAACCCCATGACACGGTTTCCTACGAGCAGTACTTC,CASKPHDTVSYEQYF
TRBV5-6,.,.,TRBJ2-4,TGTGCCAGCAGATCCGGACGGGGGAACATTCAGTACTTC,CASRSGRGNIQYF
TRBV3-1/TRBV3-2,TRBD1,.,TRBJ2-1,TGTGCCAGCAGCCAAGATCGGACAGGGGTGAAACGGAATGAGCAGTTCTTC,CASSQDRTGVKRNEQFF
TRBV23-1,.,.,TRBJ1-1,TGCGCCAGCAGTCAGTCGGTGAACACTGAAGCTTTCTTT,CASSQSVNTEAFF
TRBV25-1,.,.,TRBJ1-1,TGTGCCAGCAAGGGAGGGAACACTGAAGCTTTCTTT,CASKGGNTEAFF
TRBV28,TRBD2,.,TRBJ2-7,TGTGCCAGCAGTTGGCAGATAGCGGGAGGGAGGAACGAGCAGTACTTC,CASSWQIAGGRNEQYF
TRBV4-1,TRBD1,.,TRBJ2-2,TGCGCCAGCAGCCAAGATCCGCCGACAGGGTTGACCGGGGAGCTGTTTTTT,CASSQDPPTGLTGELFF
TRBV5-4,TRBD2,.,TRBJ2-3,TGTGCCAGCAGCGAAAGAGCGGGGGGGCAATCAGATACGCAGTATTTT,CASSERAGGQSDTQYF
TRBV15,TRBD1,.,TRBJ1-4,TGTGCCACCAGCCGCACCCTAAACAGGGGTGAAAAACTGTTTTTT,CATSRTLNRGEKLFF
TRBV18,.,.,TRBJ1-2,TGTGCCAGCTCACCAACGAGGGACTATGGCTACACCTTC,CASSPTRDYGYTF